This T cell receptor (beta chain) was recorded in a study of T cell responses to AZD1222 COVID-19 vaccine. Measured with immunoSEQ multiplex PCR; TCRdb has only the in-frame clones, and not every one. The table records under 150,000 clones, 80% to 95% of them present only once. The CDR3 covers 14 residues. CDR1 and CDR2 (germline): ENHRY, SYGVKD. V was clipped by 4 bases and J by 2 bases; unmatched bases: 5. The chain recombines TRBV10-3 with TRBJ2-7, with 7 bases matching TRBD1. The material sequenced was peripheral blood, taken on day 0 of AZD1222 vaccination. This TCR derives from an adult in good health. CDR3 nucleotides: TGTGCCATCAGTGTAGGACAGGTCGCCTACGAGCAGTACTTC. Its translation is CAISVGQVAYEQYF.